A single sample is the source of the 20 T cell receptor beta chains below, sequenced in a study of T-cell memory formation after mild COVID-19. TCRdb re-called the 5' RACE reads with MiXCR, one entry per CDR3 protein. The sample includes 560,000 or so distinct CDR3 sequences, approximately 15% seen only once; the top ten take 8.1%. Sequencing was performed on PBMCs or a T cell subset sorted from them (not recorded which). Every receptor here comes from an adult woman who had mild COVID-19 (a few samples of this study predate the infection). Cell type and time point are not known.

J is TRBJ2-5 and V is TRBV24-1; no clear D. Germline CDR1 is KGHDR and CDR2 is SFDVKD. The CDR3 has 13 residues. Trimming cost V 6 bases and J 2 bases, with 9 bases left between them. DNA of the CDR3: TGTGCCACCAGTCAATCGATTCAAGAGACCCAGTACTTC. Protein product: CATSQSIQETQYF.

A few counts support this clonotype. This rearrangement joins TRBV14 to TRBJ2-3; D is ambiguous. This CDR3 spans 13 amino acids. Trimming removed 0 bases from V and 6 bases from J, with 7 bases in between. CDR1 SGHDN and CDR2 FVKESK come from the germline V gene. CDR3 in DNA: TGTGCCAGCAGCCAAGATCGCAGGGATACGCAGTATTTT. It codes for CASSQDRRDTQYF.

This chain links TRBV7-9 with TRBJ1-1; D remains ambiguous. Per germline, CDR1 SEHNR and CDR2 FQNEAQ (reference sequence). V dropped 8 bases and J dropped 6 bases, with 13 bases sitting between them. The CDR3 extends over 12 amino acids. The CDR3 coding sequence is TGTGCCAGCGGCGACCAAACCCCTGAAGCTTTCTTT. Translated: CASGDQTPEAFF. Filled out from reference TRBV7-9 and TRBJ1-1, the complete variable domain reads DTGVSQNPRHKITKRGQNVTFRCDPISEHNRLYWYRQTLGQGPEFLTYFQNEAQLEKSRLLSDRFSAERPKGSFSTLEIQRTEQGDSAMYLCASGDQTPEAFFGQGTRLTVV.

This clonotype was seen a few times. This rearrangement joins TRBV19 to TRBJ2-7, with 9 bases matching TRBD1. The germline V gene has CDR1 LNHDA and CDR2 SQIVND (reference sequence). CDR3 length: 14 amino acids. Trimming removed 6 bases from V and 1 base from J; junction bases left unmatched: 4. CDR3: CASRRTGESYEQYF. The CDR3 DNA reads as TGTGCCAGTAGACGGACAGGGGAGTCCTACGAGCAGTACTTC.

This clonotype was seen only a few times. The CDR3 spells CASKTTGPVSYEQYF. CDR3 in DNA: TGTGCCAGCAAGACAACAGGACCCGTCTCTTACGAGCAGTACTTC. The V gene is TRBV6-2 or TRBV6-3, the J gene TRBJ2-7; D possibly corresponds to TRBD1 (5 bases). The CDR3 consists of 15 residues. Between the trimmed V and J ends, which lost 7 bases and 4 bases, there was a span of 20 bases. Germline CDR1 is MNHEY and CDR2 is SVGEGT.

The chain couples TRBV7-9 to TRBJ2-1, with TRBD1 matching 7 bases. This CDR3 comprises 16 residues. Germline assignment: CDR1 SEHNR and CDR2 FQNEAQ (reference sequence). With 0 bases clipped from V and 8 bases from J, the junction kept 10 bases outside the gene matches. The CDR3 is CASSLAGAGTGDEQFF. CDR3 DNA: TGTGCCAGCAGCTTAGCGGGAGCTGGTACAGGGGATGAGCAGTTCTTC.

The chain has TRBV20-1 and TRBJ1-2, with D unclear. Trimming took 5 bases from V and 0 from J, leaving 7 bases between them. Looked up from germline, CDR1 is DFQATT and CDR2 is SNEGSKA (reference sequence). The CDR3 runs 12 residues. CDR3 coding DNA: TGCAGTGCTCCCCCTTCTAACTATGGCTACACCTTC. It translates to CSAPPSNYGYTF.

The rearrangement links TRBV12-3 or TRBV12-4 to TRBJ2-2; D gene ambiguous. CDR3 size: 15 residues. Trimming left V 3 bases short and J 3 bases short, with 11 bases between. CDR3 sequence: CASSFWRRYTGELFF. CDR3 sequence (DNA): TGTGCCAGCAGTTTTTGGCGGAGATACACCGGGGAGCTGTTTTTT.

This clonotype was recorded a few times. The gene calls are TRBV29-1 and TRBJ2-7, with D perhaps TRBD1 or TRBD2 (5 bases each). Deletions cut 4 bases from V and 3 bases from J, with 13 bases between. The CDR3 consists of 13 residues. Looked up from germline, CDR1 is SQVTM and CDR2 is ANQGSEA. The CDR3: CSVVTRGFYEQYF. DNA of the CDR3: TGCAGCGTTGTAACACGGGGCTTCTACGAGCAGTACTTC.

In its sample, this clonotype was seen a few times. The CDR3 loop is CSATVGAWATNEKLFF. The CDR3 DNA reads TGCAGTGCAACCGTAGGGGCTTGGGCAACTAATGAAAAACTGTTTTTT. The chain employs TRBV20-1 and TRBJ1-4; possibly TRBD1 for D (5 bases). Germline CDR1 and CDR2: DFQATT and SNEGSKA (reference sequence). The CDR3 length is 16 residues. V lost 6 bases, J lost 0 bases, and 17 bases lay in between.

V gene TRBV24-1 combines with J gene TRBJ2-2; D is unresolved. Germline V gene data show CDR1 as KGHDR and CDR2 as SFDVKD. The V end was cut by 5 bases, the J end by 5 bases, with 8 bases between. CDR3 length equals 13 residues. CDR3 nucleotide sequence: TGTGCCACCAGTGGTTTCGGAACCGGGGAGCTGTTTTTT. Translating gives CATSGFGTGELFF.

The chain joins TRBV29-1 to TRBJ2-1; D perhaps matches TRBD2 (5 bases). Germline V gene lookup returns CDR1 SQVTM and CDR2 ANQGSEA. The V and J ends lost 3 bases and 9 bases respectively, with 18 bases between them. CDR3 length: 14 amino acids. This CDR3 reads CSVDRVGNAGEQFF. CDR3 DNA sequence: TGCAGCGTTGATAGGGTGGGCAATGCGGGTGAGCAGTTCTTC.

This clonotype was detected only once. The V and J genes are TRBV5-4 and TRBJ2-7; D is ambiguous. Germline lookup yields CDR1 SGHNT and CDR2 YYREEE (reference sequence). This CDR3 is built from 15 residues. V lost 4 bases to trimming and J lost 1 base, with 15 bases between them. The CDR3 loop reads CASSAPGGLSYEQYF. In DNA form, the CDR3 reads TGTGCCAGCAGCGCCCCCGGCGGCTTGTCCTACGAGCAGTACTTC.

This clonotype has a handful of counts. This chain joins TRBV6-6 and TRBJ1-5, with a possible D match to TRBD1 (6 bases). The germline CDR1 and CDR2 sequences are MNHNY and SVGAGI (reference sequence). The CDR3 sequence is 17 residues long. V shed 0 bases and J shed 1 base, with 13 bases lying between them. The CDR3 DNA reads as TGTGCCAGCAGTTACTCGAGTGCGGGGGCAAGCAATCAGCCCCAGCATTTT. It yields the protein CASSYSSAGASNQPQHF.

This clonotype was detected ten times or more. CDR3 residues: CASSLGRGYTEAFF. The CDR3 nucleotides read TGTGCCAGCAGCTTGGGTCGGGGTTACACTGAAGCTTTCTTT. The genes are TRBV12-3 or TRBV12-4 and TRBJ1-1; D is unclear. Trimming stripped 6 bases from V and 3 bases from J, with 14 bases between. The CDR3 runs 14 residues.

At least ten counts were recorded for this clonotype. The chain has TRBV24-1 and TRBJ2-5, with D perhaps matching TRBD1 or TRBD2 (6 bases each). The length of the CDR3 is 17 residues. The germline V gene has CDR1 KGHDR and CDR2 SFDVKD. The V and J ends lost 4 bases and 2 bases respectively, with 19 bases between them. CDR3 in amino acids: CATSDPRWQGRQETQYF. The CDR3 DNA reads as TGTGCCACCAGTGACCCTCGGTGGCAGGGGAGGCAAGAGACCCAGTACTTC.

The CDR3 loop reads CASSSPYETEAFF. Here the CDR3 DNA reads TGTGCCAGCAGCTCCCCCTATGAGACTGAAGCTTTCTTT. The chain joins TRBV9 to TRBJ1-1; no definite D call. The V gene's germline CDR1 is SGDLS and CDR2 YYNGEE. V was clipped by 4 bases and J by 5 bases, with 12 bases between them. The CDR3 covers 13 residues.

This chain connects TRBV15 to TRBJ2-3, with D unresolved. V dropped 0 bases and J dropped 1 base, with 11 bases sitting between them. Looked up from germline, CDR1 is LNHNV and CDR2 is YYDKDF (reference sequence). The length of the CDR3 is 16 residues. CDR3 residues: CATSRDKSWGTDTQYF. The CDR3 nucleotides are TGTGCCACCAGCAGAGACAAGAGTTGGGGCACAGATACGCAGTATTTT.

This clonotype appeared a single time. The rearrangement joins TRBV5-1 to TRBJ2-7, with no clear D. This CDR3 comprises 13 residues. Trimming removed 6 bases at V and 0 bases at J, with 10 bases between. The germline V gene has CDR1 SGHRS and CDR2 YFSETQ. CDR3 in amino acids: CASNNPVSYEQYF. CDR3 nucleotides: TGCGCCAGCAATAACCCAGTCTCCTACGAGCAGTACTTC.

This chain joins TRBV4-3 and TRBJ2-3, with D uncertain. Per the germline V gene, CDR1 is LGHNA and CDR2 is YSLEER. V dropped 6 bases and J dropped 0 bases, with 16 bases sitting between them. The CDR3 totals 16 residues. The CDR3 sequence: CASRPQLRGSTDTQYF. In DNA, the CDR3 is TGCGCCAGCAGACCACAACTGCGCGGTAGCACAGATACGCAGTATTTT.